This T cell receptor beta chain was profiled in a study of human T cells and chemical hapten exposure (dated by TCRdb to about 2021). A note on the overall study: For sensitization, 2% DPC in acetone was applied to a roughly 2 cm by roughly 2 cm area of upper inner arm skin. Patients additionally received weekly therapeutic DPC doses to the scalp throughout the approximately 22-week study period. Patch testing on the upper back used Finn chambers containing 0.01% DPC, with scoring done after 6 days according to International Contact Dermatitis Research Group standards. Most of the patients in the cohort were female, and the cohort covered alopecia areata with under or over 50% scalp involvement, alopecia totalis and alopecia universalis. Libraries were combined into a pool for sequencing, and differences in TCR yield between samples came mainly from small differences in library volumes within the pool. Peripheral blood TCR repertoire changes were tracked in vivo in alopecia patients during primary and secondary sensitization to the hapten diphenylcyclopropenone (DPC). Blood samples were taken from patients before sensitization (week 0) and then at 2, 6 and about 24 weeks after DPC sensitization. For TCR sequencing, blood came from twenty-nine alopecia patients at anywhere from one to four time points (pre-sensitization, 2, 6 and 24 weeks). From each blood RNA sample, both TCR alpha and TCR beta chains were sequenced.

The method was RACE. The reads were generated on a NextSeq 500. During library preparation, unique molecular identifiers were attached to individual cDNA molecules so that TCRs could be counted in a quantitative, reproducible way. As for the authors' bioinformatics: The median number of TCRs per sample was 90,000 to 100,000, ranging from roughly 23,224 to 700,000. The Decombinator software suite was used to annotate V, J and CDR3 in the TCR reads. For PS versus PT1 abundance plots, all samples were subsampled to the same number of TCRs (28,000). Expanded TCRs were defined as absent before sensitization and observed at least eight times at the 2-week time point. In-frame beta chains were kept once TCRdb had trimmed the public reads at Q25 with fastp and called clones with MiXCR. When rows share a CDR3 protein, they turn into one entry using the most common DNA and genes. The V and J calls were determined by TCRdb, not by the authors. This sample gives some 42,000 distinct CDR3 sequences in total; about 9.6% of them show up just once. The top ten clonotypes cover 14% of the sample.

In this sample, this clonotype turned up a few times. Which antigen it targets is not known. Base-call qualities are not available, and no considerably larger clone is one nucleotide away. Results and caveats for the whole study, not just this receptor: Repeated subsampling changed both the strength of the expansion versus patch-test correlation and the threshold at which the correlation became significant. Because every patient had alopecia, a presumed autoimmune disease, the patients' immune response might differ from that of healthy individuals. Patch test score correlated positively with the number of PT1 expanded TCRs, reaching significance at thresholds 8, 16 and 32 but not at 4. DPC sensitization did not change how many TCRs were above 1 in 1000 frequency, and no evidence was found of alterations in global repertoire structure. Compared with pre-sensitization or healthy control sets, expanded TCRs formed significantly more large CDR3 similarity clusters, which is consistent with antigen-driven responses.

What the time point label conveys for this sample: patch test 2, 6 weeks after DPC sensitization. The treatment or condition tag for this specimen amounts to: therapeutic diphenylcyclopropenone sensitization with weekly scalp DPC. Total RNA was extracted from unfractionated whole blood that had been collected in Tempus Blood RNA tubes. At each patch-test visit, blood was drawn before the patch test was applied. Eligible patients were aged 18 to 70, diagnosed with alopecia, deemed suitable for DPC therapy, and excluded if pregnant. The germline ends are 13 bases apart after V is trimmed by 5 bases and J by 5 bases. Taken from the germline V gene, the CDR1 and CDR2 loops are SGHVS and FNYEAQ. The CDR3 numbers 15 residues from cysteine through phenylalanine. Kept here is only the CDR3 DNA, which spans 45 bases and is read in frame from base 1.

The source is a woman younger than 45 with alopecia areata. Some clones in this sample may be carry-over from other donors' samples. This sample comprised whole blood, obtained in connection with sensitization to the hapten diphenylcyclopropenone (DPC). The rearrangement joined TRBV7-6 to TRBJ1-6; no D gene can be assigned with confidence. The CDR3 corresponds to CASSLFSQNNSPLHF. The bases read TGTGCCAGCAGCCTATTTTCACAAAATAATTCACCCCTCCACTTT.